These 32 T cell receptor beta chains were sequenced from one sample in a study of blood T cell repertoires in COVID-19 (dated by TCRdb to 2019 to 2021). Libraries were prepared through the immunoSEQ multiplex PCR assay. TCRdb provides this immuneACCESS table in a form limited to in-frame rearrangements. Some clones are lacking; in checked studies, under half of them reflect an unresolved V gene, and why the rest are absent is not known. This sample is represented by around 200,000 clones; approximately 80% of them were singletons. The ten biggest clones cover 13% of the sample. The sequenced material came from peripheral blood. These receptors originate from a man aged 50-59 years who had recovered from COVID-19.

V gene TRBV30 combines with J gene TRBJ2-5; D is possibly TRBD2 (5 bases). Trimming removed 3 bases from V and 5 bases from J, with 16 bases in between. Germline assignment: CDR1 GTSNPN and CDR2 SVGIG (reference sequence). This CDR3 has 14 residues. CDR3 in DNA: TGTGCCTGGAGCCCCCCTGTGGGGAGTGAGACCCAGTACTTC. Amino acids: CAWSPPVGSETQYF.

This clone appeared once. This chain connects TRBV6-5 to TRBJ2-1; 15 bases match TRBD2. The CDR3 extends over 16 amino acids. V gave up 4 bases and J gave up 5 bases; unmatched junction bases: 3. Germline-derived CDR1 and CDR2 are MNHEY and SVGAGI. Here the CDR3 reads CASSWTSGRVDNEQFF. As DNA, the CDR3 is TGTGCCAGCAGTTGGACTAGCGGGAGGGTAGACAATGAGCAGTTCTTC.

V gene TRBV21-1 combines with J gene TRBJ1-5; TRBD1, the table's D call, was not compared with the DNA. TRBV21-1 represents a pseudogene. The CDR3 is 11 residues long. The CDR3 DNA reads as TGTGCCAGCGACAGGGTCGGGCCCCAGCATTTT. Its protein is CASDRVGPQHF.

This clone occurred a few times. The chain combines TRBV18 with TRBJ1-3; D gene uncertain. The CDR3 covers 14 residues. V lost 2 bases and J lost 3, with 8 bases in between. Germline CDR1 KGHSH, CDR2 LQKENI. In nucleotides, the CDR3 is TGTGCCAGCTCACCAAACGGGGTTGGAAACACCATATATTTT. Translating gives CASSPNGVGNTIYF.

V is TRBV20-1 and J is TRBJ2-7, with 8 bases fitting TRBD2. Germline loops: CDR1 DFQATT, CDR2 SNEGSKA (reference sequence). Trimming removed 3 bases from V and 6 bases from J; junction bases left unmatched: 13. The CDR3 sequence is 15 residues long. The chain's CDR3 is CSASQSGSESGEQYF. As DNA, the CDR3 is TGCAGTGCTAGTCAGAGCGGGAGCGAGTCGGGCGAGCAGTACTTC.

The V call is TRBV5-1, the J call TRBJ1-5, with D maybe TRBD1 (6 bases). V lost 5 bases and J lost 0, with 12 bases in between. The CDR3 has 15 residues. Germline V gives CDR1 SGHRS, CDR2 YFSETQ. The CDR3 reads CASRPRTDSNQPQHF. The CDR3 DNA reads as TGCGCCAGCAGGCCCAGGACAGATAGCAATCAGCCCCAGCATTTT. Filled out from reference TRBV5-1 and TRBJ1-5, the complete variable domain reads KAGVTQTPRYLIKTRGQQVTLSCSPISGHRSVSWYQQTPGQGLQFLFEYFSETQRNKGNFPGRFSGRQFSNSRSEMNVSTLELGDSALYLCASRPRTDSNQPQHFGDGTRLSIL.

In nucleotides, the CDR3 is TGTGCCAGCAGCTCTGGGGGGGGTGGCTACACCTTC. This translates into CASSSGGGGYTF. The chain joins TRBV9 to TRBJ1-2; perhaps TRBD1 as D (5 bases). Germline CDR1 SGDLS, CDR2 YYNGEE. V was trimmed by 4 bases and J by 7 bases, leaving 11 bases between them. The CDR3 has 12 residues.

V is TRBV10-2 and J is TRBJ1-1; 11 bases agree with TRBD1. The germline V gene encodes CDR1 WSHSY and CDR2 SAAADI. Unmatched junction bases numbered 4, after V lost 4 bases and J lost 0 bases. The CDR3 contains 16 residues. CDR3 DNA: TGCGCCAGCAGTGGCGGGACAGGGGGGATGAACACTGAAGCTTTCTTT. The encoded protein is CASSGGTGGMNTEAFF.

The genes are TRBV7-9 and TRBJ2-7; 9 bases line up with TRBD1. Losses at the gene ends were 5 bases for V and 5 bases for J; bases not matched to a gene: 10. The CDR3 is 15 residues long. Germline lookup yields CDR1 SEHNR and CDR2 FQNEAQ (reference sequence). DNA of the CDR3: TGTGCCAGCAGCGGAATTACAGGGGGCGCGGACGAGCAGTACTTC. It yields the protein CASSGITGGADEQYF.

The V call is TRBV5-5, the J call TRBJ2-7; a possible D gene is TRBD1 (5 bases). This CDR3 is built from 14 residues. CDR1 is SGHKS and CDR2 is YYEKEE in the germline V gene (reference sequence). V lost 5 bases, J lost 1 base, and 13 bases lay in between. CDR3 nucleotides: TGTGCCAGCAGTGTGACAGACCTTTCCTACGAGCAGTACTTC. Its translation: CASSVTDLSYEQYF.

This chain connects TRBV5-5 to TRBJ1-5; D may be TRBD1 (6 bases). Germline CDR1 and CDR2: SGHKS and YYEKEE (reference sequence). Trimming stripped 4 bases from V and 5 bases from J, with 13 bases between. This CDR3 spans 14 amino acids. The CDR3 here is CASSHADRYQPQHF. The DNA for the CDR3 is TGTGCCAGCAGCCACGCGGACAGATATCAGCCCCAGCATTTT.

V and J are TRBV7-6 and TRBJ1-3; TRBD1 matches at 8 bases. The V segment lost 5 bases and the J segment 14 bases; nucleotides outside the gene matches: 8. CDR1 and CDR2 (germline): SGHVS, FNYEAQ. The CDR3 sequence is 12 residues long. CDR3 DNA sequence: TGTGCCAGCAGCAGGGACAGGTACCCCCTATATTTT. Translating gives CASSRDRYPLYF.

V usage is TRBV5-1 and J usage is TRBJ1-4; D uncertain. Germline CDR1 SGHRS, CDR2 YFSETQ. V lost 0 bases to trimming and J lost 2 bases, with 5 bases between them. CDR3 length: 14 amino acids. The CDR3 sequence: CASSLGGTNEKLFF. CDR3 nucleotides: TGCGCCAGCAGCTTGGGAGGTACTAATGAAAAACTGTTTTTT. Combining the CDR3 with reference TRBV5-1 and TRBJ1-4 gives the whole variable domain KAGVTQTPRYLIKTRGQQVTLSCSPISGHRSVSWYQQTPGQGLQFLFEYFSETQRNKGNFPGRFSGRQFSNSRSEMNVSTLELGDSALYLCASSLGGTNEKLFFGSGTQLSVL.

This chain uses TRBV28 with TRBJ1-2; D may be TRBD1 (5 bases). Germline CDR1 reads MDHEN; CDR2 reads SYDVKM. The CDR3 consists of 15 residues. V was cut by 5 bases and J by 4 bases, with 17 bases left in between. CDR3 loop: CASSTDTGASYGYTF. CDR3 sequence (DNA): TGTGCCAGCAGTACGGACACAGGTGCGAGCTATGGCTACACCTTC.

The chain uses TRBV4-2 and TRBJ2-5; 13 bases map to TRBD2. The CDR3 runs to 16 residues. CDR1 is LGHNA, CDR2 YNFKEQ, per germline. Trimming took 1 base from V and 5 from J; bases not matched to a gene: 4. The CDR3, as DNA: TGTGCCAGCAGCCAAGCCCGGACTAGCGGGAGCGAGACCCAGTACTTC. Protein product: CASSQARTSGSETQYF.

This clone was found many times. The rearrangement joins TRBV6-6 to TRBJ1-2; 9 bases are shared with TRBD1. After removal of 6 bases from V and 8 bases from J, the junction contained 4 bases not matched to a gene. From germline, CDR1 is MNHNY and CDR2 SVGAGI (reference sequence). The CDR3 sequence is 12 residues long. CDR3 sequence (DNA): TGTGCCAGCAGGAGACAGGGGGACGGCTACACCTTC. Protein: CASRRQGDGYTF.

J is TRBJ1-3 and V is TRBV7-2; D might be TRBD1 (5 bases). The CDR3 sequence is 15 residues long. Trimming cost V 1 base and J 3 bases, with 10 bases left between them. Germline V lookup: CDR1 SGHTA, CDR2 FQGNSA. The CDR3 spells CASSLGQGYGNTIYF. The CDR3 nucleotides read TGTGCCAGCAGCTTAGGTCAGGGCTATGGAAACACCATATATTTT.

This clone was seen many times. The chain uses TRBV27 and TRBJ2-1, with D maybe TRBD2 (6 bases). This CDR3 has 15 residues. Germline CDR1 is MNHEY and CDR2 is SMNVEV (reference sequence). Trimming cost V 5 bases and J 5 bases, with 16 bases left between them. The chain's CDR3 is CASSESGTWDNEQFF. As DNA, the CDR3 is TGTGCCAGCAGTGAATCCGGGACTTGGGACAATGAGCAGTTCTTC.

In nucleotides, the CDR3 is TGTGCCAGCAGTTCTCCTAAGGGCTACACCTTC. Amino acids: CASSSPKGYTF. The chain links TRBV6-5 to TRBJ1-2; D not certain. V was shortened by 4 bases and J by 8 bases, with 8 bases between the two germline ends. Germline V gene sequence: CDR1 MNHEY, CDR2 SVGAGI. CDR3 length equals 11 residues.

This chain joins TRBV7-9 and TRBJ1-1; 9 positions match TRBD1. The V segment lost 4 bases and the J segment 0 bases; nucleotides outside the gene matches: 12. CDR3 length equals 18 residues. From germline, CDR1 is SEHNR and CDR2 FQNEAQ (reference sequence). This CDR3 reads CASSSPGGTGIMNTEAFF. CDR3 bases: TGTGCCAGCAGCTCACCGGGGGGGACAGGGATTATGAACACTGAAGCTTTCTTT.

The J gene is TRBJ2-5, the V gene TRBV27; TRBD2 aligns across 8 bases. The CDR3 totals 15 residues. Germline trimming cut 6 bases from V and 2 bases from J; bases unmatched to any gene: 8. Germline V gene sequence: CDR1 MNHEY, CDR2 SMNVEV (reference sequence). CDR3 protein: CASRQGLAKQETQYF. CDR3 nucleotide sequence: TGTGCCAGCAGGCAAGGACTAGCCAAACAAGAGACCCAGTACTTC.

The V call is TRBV14, the J call TRBJ1-2; D possibly corresponds to TRBD1 (6 bases). CDR3 size: 16 residues. Looked up from germline, CDR1 is SGHDN and CDR2 is FVKESK. The V and J ends lost 6 bases and 1 base respectively, with 18 bases between them. The CDR3, as DNA: TGTGCCAGCAGAGACAGCCGAGGGGGTAGTAACTATGGCTACACCTTC. Protein product: CASRDSRGGSNYGYTF.

The chain joins TRBV6-6 to TRBJ2-1; 12 bases are a match to TRBD2. Germline loops: CDR1 MNHNY, CDR2 SVGAGI (reference sequence). V was pared by 8 bases and J by 6 bases, with 5 bases of the junction left unmatched. The length of the CDR3 is 14 residues. CDR3 in amino acids: CASRTSGRFNEQFF. CDR3 bases: TGTGCCAGCCGTACTAGCGGGAGGTTCAATGAGCAGTTCTTC.

This chain links TRBV20-1 with TRBJ2-1; weak D call: TRBD1 (6 bases). In germline, CDR1 is DFQATT, CDR2 SNEGSKA (reference sequence). The germline V and J ends were trimmed by 5 bases and 7 bases, with 9 bases remaining between them. The CDR3 is 11 residues long. CDR3 in amino acids: CSAGQRNEQFF. The CDR3 DNA is TGCAGTGCTGGACAGCGTAATGAGCAGTTCTTC.

The rearrangement uses TRBV19 and TRBJ2-2; 12 bases are a match to TRBD1. The V gene's germline CDR1 is LNHDA and CDR2 SQIVND (reference sequence). This CDR3 spans 16 amino acids. V lost 9 bases and J lost 5; bases outside the gene matches: 10. The DNA of the CDR3 is TGTGCCAGCCACGCGGGACAGGGGGCGGGGACCGGGGAGCTGTTTTTT. It is translated as CASHAGQGAGTGELFF.

The chain joins TRBV5-1 to TRBJ2-7; 7 positions agree with TRBD2. Trimming removed 4 bases from V and 5 bases from J; junction bases left unmatched: 6. The CDR3 loop spans 13 amino acids. CDR1 and CDR2 from the germline V gene are SGHRS and YFSETQ. The CDR3 nucleotides are TGCGCCAGCAGCCTCGGGACTAAAGACGAGCAGTACTTC. Translating it yields CASSLGTKDEQYF.

The sample holds one count of this clone. This chain uses TRBV18 with TRBJ1-1, with D tentatively TRBD1 (5 bases). This CDR3 is 13 amino acids long. V lost 3 bases, J lost 1 base, and 6 bases lay in between. Germline CDR1 and CDR2: KGHSH and LQKENI. CDR3 DNA sequence: TGTGCCAGCTCACCGCAGGGGAACACTGAAGCTTTCTTT. Its protein product is CASSPQGNTEAFF.

The chain couples TRBV3-1 (or the pseudogene TRBV3-2) to TRBJ2-3, with 8 bases lining up with TRBD2. CDR3 size: 15 residues. Germline CDR1 is LGHDT and CDR2 is YNNKEL (reference sequence). The trim removed 1 base at V and 4 bases at J, leaving 4 bases unmatched. The CDR3 region has the DNA TGTGCCAGCAGCCAAGTTACGGGGGGGGCAGATACGCAGTATTTT. Translated, it gives CASSQVTGGADTQYF.

V and J are TRBV30 and TRBJ2-3; D uncertain. Per the germline V gene, CDR1 is GTSNPN and CDR2 is SVGIG (reference sequence). CDR3 length equals 12 residues. V was pared by 4 bases and J by 3 bases, with 8 bases between. The CDR3 nucleotides are TGTGCCTGGAATGGCCCTACAGATACGCAGTATTTT. This translates into CAWNGPTDTQYF.

The V call is TRBV28, the J call TRBJ1-2; 10 bases fit TRBD1. CDR1 is MDHEN, CDR2 SYDVKM, per germline. The junction had 9 bases not matched to a gene; V was cut back by 7 bases and J by 4 bases. The CDR3 totals 15 residues. The CDR3 loop is CASTIGQGVTYGYTF. The CDR3 DNA sequence: TGTGCCAGCACTATAGGACAGGGGGTAACCTATGGCTACACCTTC.

The chain couples TRBV19 to TRBJ1-5; maybe TRBD1 (6 bases). Trimming removed 7 bases from V and 0 bases from J, with 13 bases in between. CDR1 is LNHDA, CDR2 SQIVND, per germline (reference sequence). The CDR3 length is 15 residues. CDR3 residues: CASISDSNSNQPQHF. CDR3 sequence (DNA): TGTGCCAGTATCTCGGACAGTAATAGCAATCAGCCCCAGCATTTT.

Here the CDR3 DNA reads TGCAGCGGCGGTGTTAGCACTGAAGCTTTCTTT. Protein product: CSGGVSTEAFF. This rearrangement joins TRBV29-1 to TRBJ1-1; D gene uncertain. CDR1 and CDR2 from the germline V gene are SQVTM and ANQGSEA. V lost 7 bases to trimming and J lost 4 bases, with 10 bases between them. This CDR3 has 11 amino acids.